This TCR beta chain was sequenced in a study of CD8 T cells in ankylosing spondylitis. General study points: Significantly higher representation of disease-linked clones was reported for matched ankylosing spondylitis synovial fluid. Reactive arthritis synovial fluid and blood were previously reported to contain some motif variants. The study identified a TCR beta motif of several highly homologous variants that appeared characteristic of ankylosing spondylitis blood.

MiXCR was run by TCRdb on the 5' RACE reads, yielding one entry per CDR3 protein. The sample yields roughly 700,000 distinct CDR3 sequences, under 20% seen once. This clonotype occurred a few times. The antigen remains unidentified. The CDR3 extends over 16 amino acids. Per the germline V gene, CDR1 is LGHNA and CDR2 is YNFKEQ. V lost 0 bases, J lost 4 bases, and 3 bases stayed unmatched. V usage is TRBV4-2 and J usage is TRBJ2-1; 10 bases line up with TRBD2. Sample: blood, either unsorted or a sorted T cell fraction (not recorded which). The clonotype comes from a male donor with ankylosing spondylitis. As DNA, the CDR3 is TGTGCCAGCAGCCAAGATTTGACTAGCGGGTACAATGAGCAGTTCTTC. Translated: CASSQDLTSGYNEQFF.